These T cell receptor beta chains were read from a single sample in a study of cytomegalovirus exposure and HLA in healthy donors. TCRdb keeps only in-frame clones here, not all; method: immunoSEQ multiplex PCR. The table shows 95,000 to 100,000 clones, with around 77% occurring only once. The specimen was PBMCs. Source of these receptors: a female donor in good health and CMV-seronegative. Each CDR3 is given with its conserved first and last residue. The D gene is left open where the match is weak. Size tells how often a clone was seen (once, few, many) or the class of an expanded clone, and some rows leave it out.

J gene | D gene | clone size | V gene | CDR3 protein | CDR3 DNA
TRBJ2-1 | TRBD1 | - | TRBV5-1 | CASSLGQGDGNEQFF | TGCGCCAGCAGCTTGGGACAGGGGGATGGCAATGAGCAGTTCTTC
TRBJ1-4 | - | once | TRBV4-3 | CASSQDLSEKLFF | TGCGCCAGCAGCCAAGATCTAAGTGAAAAACTGTTTTTT
TRBJ2-5 | - | - | TRBV2 | CASSVAERGTQYF | TGTGCCAGCAGTGTGGCCGAACGGGGGACCCAGTACTTC
TRBJ2-3 | - | once | TRBV19 | CASKGGNTQYF | TGTGCCAGTAAAGGGGGAAATACGCAGTATTTT
TRBJ1-2 | TRBD1 | once | TRBV11-2 | CASSLTGGGDGYTF | TGTGCCAGCAGCTTGACAGGGGGCGGGGATGGCTACACCTTC
TRBJ1-4 | - | - | TRBV19 | CASTAGGANEKLFF | TGTGCCAGTACCGCGGGGGGAGCTAATGAAAAACTGTTTTTT
TRBJ1-1 | - | - | TRBV27 | CASKRGRVSTEAFF | TGTGCCAGCAAAAGAGGGAGGGTGTCCACTGAAGCTTTCTTT
TRBJ2-5 | TRBD2 | - | TRBV6-5 | CASSPGLARQETQYF | TGTGCCAGCAGTCCAGGACTAGCCCGCCAAGAGACCCAGTACTTC
TRBJ2-2 | TRBD1 | - | TRBV7-9 | CSGGQGDTGELFF | TGTTCCGGCGGACAGGGGGACACCGGGGAGCTGTTTTTT
TRBJ2-5 | - | - | TRBV2 | CASSYLRGGQETQYF | TGTGCCAGCAGCTACCTCAGGGGAGGGCAAGAGACCCAGTACTTC
TRBJ1-1 | - | - | TRBV28 | CASSLLRDMNTEAFF | TGTGCCAGCAGTTTGTTAAGGGACATGAACACTGAAGCTTTCTTT
TRBJ2-2 | - | once | TRBV7-2 | CASRLNLAGELFF | TGTGCCAGCAGGCTTAATCTAGCCGGGGAGCTGTTTTTT
TRBJ2-3 | - | - | TRBV6-5 | CASSYSSPSDTQYF | TGTGCCAGCAGTTACTCGTCCCCGTCGGATACGCAGTATTTT
TRBJ2-7 | TRBD2 | - | TRBV5-1 | CASSLESGGPYEQYF | TGCGCCAGCAGCTTGGAGAGCGGGGGGCCCTACGAGCAGTACTTC
TRBJ2-1 | TRBD2 | - | TRBV11-3 | CASSLLAPPDNEQFF | TGTGCCAGCAGTCTACTAGCGCCCCCCGACAATGAGCAGTTCTTC
TRBJ1-5 | - | - | TRBV4-1 | CASSQPYGTPNQPQHF | TGCGCCAGCAGCCAACCCTACGGGACTCCCAATCAGCCCCAGCATTTT
TRBJ2-7 | - | - | TRBV11-2 | CASSSNYEQYF | TGTGCCAGCAGCTCCAACTACGAGCAGTACTTC
TRBJ1-4 | TRBD1 | - | TRBV7-9 | CGVSGQGGEKLFF | TGTGGCGTCTCTGGACAGGGTGGCGAAAAACTGTTTTTT
TRBJ2-7 | - | - | TRBV7-9 | CASSLSPQAYEQYF | TGTGCCAGCAGCTTATCCCCACAGGCCTACGAGCAGTACTTC
TRBJ2-5 | TRBD2 | - | TRBV18 | CASSPRLAGGQETQYF | TGTGCCAGCTCACCAAGACTAGCGGGAGGGCAGGAGACCCAGTACTTC
TRBJ2-7 | TRBD1 | - | TRBV5-1 | CASSFGAGGQVTHEQYF | TGCGCCAGCAGCTTCGGTGCTGGTGGACAGGTCACCCACGAGCAGTACTTC
TRBJ2-1 | TRBD1 | once | TRBV15 | CATSRDRPGQGGREQFF | TGTGCCACCAGCAGAGATAGGCCGGGACAGGGTGGACGTGAGCAGTTCTTC
TRBJ1-1 | - | - | TRBV5-1 | CASSLAGGKEAFF | TGCGCCAGCAGCTTGGCCGGGGGAAAGGAAGCTTTCTTT
TRBJ2-1 | - | few | TRBV9 | CASSVTISSYNEQFF | TGTGCCAGCAGCGTAACTATCAGCTCCTACAATGAGCAGTTCTTC
TRBJ2-5 | TRBD2 | - | TRBV7-9 | CASSREGRAVTQYF | TGTGCCAGCAGCCGGGAGGGCCGAGCCGTGACCCAGTACTTC
TRBJ2-1 | TRBD2 | - | TRBV19 | CASSMAQGGDEQFF | TGTGCCAGTAGTATGGCCCAGGGAGGGGATGAGCAGTTCTTC
TRBJ2-5 | TRBD1 | - | TRBV30 | CAWSVFGTGGKETQYF | TGTGCCTGGAGTGTATTTGGGACAGGGGGCAAAGAGACCCAGTACTTC
TRBJ2-5 | - | few | TRBV6-5 | CASRQGQSKGETQYF | TGTGCCAGCAGACAGGGACAATCAAAGGGGGAGACCCAGTACTTC
TRBJ2-2 | TRBD1 | - | TRBV5-8 | CASGGDRDRDTGELFF | TGTGCCAGCGGGGGTGACCGGGACAGAGACACCGGGGAGCTGTTTTTT
TRBJ2-2 | - | few | TRBV27 | CASSDTRRELFF | TGTGCCAGCAGTGACACTAGGCGGGAGCTGTTTTTT
TRBJ1-4 | - | - | TRBV2 | CASSVVEGSEKLFF | TGTGCCAGCAGTGTTGTTGAGGGTAGCGAAAAACTGTTTTTT
TRBJ2-7 | - | - | TRBV29-1 | CSVGWTVRDEQYF | TGCAGCGTTGGGTGGACAGTTAGAGACGAGCAGTACTTC
TRBJ2-7 | - | - | TRBV15 | CATSREYRESYEQYF | TGTGCCACCAGCAGAGAGTACAGGGAATCCTACGAGCAGTACTTC
TRBJ1-2 | TRBD1 | - | TRBV11-1 | CASSPSHVGQPYGYTF | TGTGCCAGCAGTCCCAGTCACGTGGGACAGCCCTATGGCTACACCTTC
TRBJ2-5 | - | - | TRBV2 | CASSEQAGVVETQYF | TGTGCCAGCAGTGAGCAGGCAGGGGTTGTAGAGACCCAGTACTTC
TRBJ2-1 | - | - | TRBV4-2 | CASSQGTGTINNEQFF | TGTGCCAGCAGCCAAGGAACAGGGACCATAAACAATGAGCAGTTCTTC
TRBJ2-1 | - | - | TRBV11-3 | CASSSSSVSSYNEQFF | TGTGCCAGCAGCTCGTCTAGTGTAAGCTCCTACAATGAGCAGTTCTTC
TRBJ2-1 | TRBD1 | few | TRBV2 | CASTFGQGARNEQFF | TGTGCCAGCACCTTTGGACAGGGGGCGCGGAATGAGCAGTTCTTC
TRBJ1-5 | - | - | TRBV30 | CAWSYRVNQPQHF | TGTGCCTGGAGCTACAGGGTTAATCAGCCCCAGCATTTT
TRBJ1-4 | - | - | TRBV4-1 | CASSQASGSTNEKLFF | TGCGCCAGCAGCCAAGCCTCGGGGTCAACTAATGAAAAACTGTTTTTT
TRBJ2-7 | TRBD1 | few | TRBV5-1 | CASSPDRGLTSYEQYF | TGCGCCAGCAGCCCGGACAGGGGCCTGACCTCCTACGAGCAGTACTTC
TRBJ1-2 | - | once | TRBV19 | CASSREGSYGYTF | TGTGCCAGTAGTAGGGAGGGGAGCTATGGCTACACCTTC
TRBJ1-2 | TRBD1 | few | TRBV18 | CASSLGQGATEGGYTF | TGTGCCAGCTCACTAGGACAGGGGGCAACGGAAGGGGGCTACACCTTC
TRBJ2-5 | - | - | TRBV30 | CAWSQGTHGGTQYF | TGTGCCTGGAGTCAAGGGACCCACGGGGGGACCCAGTACTTC
TRBJ2-1 | TRBD1 | once | TRBV5-6 | CASSFGQGDSEQFF | TGTGCCAGCAGCTTCGGACAGGGGGACTCTGAGCAGTTCTTC